A selection of T cell receptor beta chains follows, all from one sample in a study of cytomegalovirus exposure and HLA in healthy donors. Repertoires were generated with immunoSEQ multiplex PCR, while TCRdb's copy carries only in-frame clones and drops some. Of about 200,000 clones in the sample, 79% were seen once. Sequences were obtained from PBMCs. Every receptor here comes from a woman in her 30s in good health and CMV-seropositive. The CDR3 runs from the conserved cysteine through the conserved F or W. D genes are given only for firm matches. Rows may omit the clone size; those that give it use once, few, many or a size class.

>TRBD1|TRBJ1-1|TRBV7-2|-
CASSQWTGRTEAFF
TGTGCCAGCAGCCAGTGGACAGGGCGGACTGAAGCTTTCTTT
>TRBD1|TRBJ2-6|TRBV2|-
CASSWDRRSGANVLTF
TGTGCCAGCAGCTGGGACAGACGCTCTGGGGCCAACGTCCTGACTTTC
>TRBD2|TRBJ2-1|TRBV5-8|-
CASSLAGAYNEQFF
TGTGCCAGCAGTCTAGCGGGAGCCTACAATGAGCAGTTCTTC
>TRBD1|TRBJ2-3|TRBV9|-
CASSPRDRSPTDTQYF
TGTGCCAGCAGCCCCCGGGACAGATCCCCCACAGATACGCAGTATTTT
>TRBD2|TRBJ2-3|TRBV18|-
CASSPRAGAADTQYF
TGTGCCAGCTCACCAAGAGCGGGAGCGGCAGATACGCAGTATTTT
>-|TRBJ2-2|TRBV4-1|-
CASSQDRVGELFF
TGCGCCAGCAGCCAAGACAGGGTCGGGGAGCTGTTTTTT
>TRBD1|TRBJ2-1|TRBV7-2|-
CASSAWTGNEQFF
TGTGCCAGCAGCGCCTGGACAGGTAATGAGCAGTTCTTC
>-|TRBJ1-1|TRBV4-1|-
CASSPERQYMNTEAFF
TGCGCCAGCAGCCCGGAAAGACAGTATATGAACACTGAAGCTTTCTTT
>-|TRBJ2-7|TRBV30|-
CAIAPGVYEQYF
TGTGCCATCGCCCCCGGGGTCTACGAGCAGTACTTC
>-|TRBJ2-7|TRBV19|-
CASSIGGSLSYEQYF
TGTGCCAGTAGTATCGGCGGGTCCCTTTCCTACGAGCAGTACTTC
>TRBD2|TRBJ2-7|TRBV7-9|-
CASSKIGTSGYEQYF
TGTGCCAGCAGCAAAATCGGGACTAGCGGCTACGAGCAGTACTTC
>-|TRBJ1-2|TRBV14|-
CASSPGNRAYGYTF
TGTGCCAGCAGCCCAGGGAATCGGGCCTATGGCTACACCTTC
>TRBD2|TRBJ2-1|TRBV4-2|-
CASSQDRASGSYNEQFF
TGTGCCAGCAGCCAAGATCGGGCTAGCGGGAGCTACAATGAGCAGTTCTTC
>-|TRBJ1-3|TRBV7-2|-
CASSPWSSGNTIYF
TGTGCCAGCAGCCCCTGGAGCTCTGGAAACACCATATATTTT
>-|TRBJ1-5|TRBV6-6|-
CASSVYRANQPQHF
TGTGCCAGCAGTGTTTACAGGGCCAATCAGCCCCAGCATTTT
>-|TRBJ2-7|TRBV9|-
CASSVGGPQTSRGYEQYF
TGTGCCAGCAGCGTAGGGGGGCCCCAGACCTCCCGGGGCTACGAGCAGTACTTC
>-|TRBJ1-5|TRBV5-1|once
CASSLNGPGSNQPQHF
TGCGCCAGCAGCTTGAATGGGCCAGGGAGCAATCAGCCCCAGCATTTT
>TRBD1|TRBJ1-1|TRBV4-3|-
CASSQGLQGAWAEAFF
TGCGCCAGCAGCCAAGGATTACAGGGGGCGTGGGCTGAAGCTTTCTTT
>-|TRBJ2-1|TRBV6-1|-
CASRHQGLRNEQFF
TGTGCCAGCAGACATCAGGGGTTACGCAATGAGCAGTTCTTC
>TRBD1|TRBJ1-5|TRBV2|-
CASRGGSSNQPQHF
TGTGCCAGCAGAGGGGGCTCCAGCAATCAGCCCCAGCATTTT
>-|TRBJ2-1|TRBV9|-
CASSVSSESLEQFF
TGTGCCAGCAGCGTAAGTAGCGAGTCGCTGGAGCAGTTCTTC
>TRBD2|TRBJ2-7|TRBV7-6|-
CASSLTGGIYEQYF
TGTGCCAGCAGCTTGACGGGGGGGATCTACGAGCAGTACTTC
>TRBD2|TRBJ2-3|TRBV7-2|-
CASSYLAGEDTQYF
TGTGCCAGCAGCTATCTAGCGGGAGAAGATACGCAGTATTTT
>-|TRBJ1-1|TRBV5-1|-
CASGPGHSEGTEAFF
TGCGCCAGCGGGCCGGGCCACTCGGAGGGCACTGAAGCTTTCTTT
>TRBD2|TRBJ2-7|TRBV19|-
CASSMREGTYEQYF
TGTGCCAGTAGTATGAGGGAGGGTACCTACGAGCAGTACTTC
>TRBD2|TRBJ2-5|TRBV5-8|-
CASSFGLAVTQETQYF
TGTGCCAGCAGCTTCGGACTAGCGGTAACCCAAGAGACCCAGTACTTC
>-|TRBJ2-1|TRBV10-3|-
CAISLRDSKFF
TGTGCCATCAGTCTCCGGGACTCAAAGTTCTTC
>-|TRBJ2-1|TRBV2|few
CASSRYEQFF
TGTGCCAGCAGCAGATATGAGCAGTTCTTC
>TRBD2|TRBJ2-1|TRBV11-2|-
CASSSPQRGGNEQFF
TGTGCCAGCAGCTCCCCGCAGCGGGGGGGCAATGAGCAGTTCTTC
>-|TRBJ1-4|TRBV5-1|-
CASSPRGHRREGNEKLFF
TGCGCCAGCAGCCCCCGTGGTCATCGTAGGGAGGGGAATGAAAAACTGTTTTTT
>-|TRBJ1-2|TRBV4-1|-
CASSLEESNYGYTF
TGCGCCAGCAGCCTCGAGGAGAGTAACTATGGCTACACCTTC
>TRBD2|TRBJ2-2|TRBV27|-
CASSLGSGIGNTGELFF
TGTGCCAGCAGTTTGGGAAGCGGGATCGGTAACACCGGGGAGCTGTTTTTT
>-|TRBJ1-2|TRBV19|-
CASSIGPGPHGYTF
TGTGCCAGTAGTATAGGGCCAGGGCCCCATGGCTACACCTTC
>TRBD1|TRBJ2-1|TRBV9|-
CASSAGTGGNEQFF
TGTGCCAGCAGCGCCGGGACAGGGGGCAATGAGCAGTTCTTC
>TRBD1|TRBJ1-6|TRBV6-6|-
CASSWTGDDSPLHF
TGTGCCAGCAGCTGGACAGGGGACGATTCACCCCTCCACTTT
>-|TRBJ2-7|TRBV5-8|-
CASSNNPRGIGSYYEQYF
TGTGCCAGCAGCAATAACCCTCGGGGAATAGGGTCTTACTACGAGCAGTACTTC
>-|TRBJ2-2|TRBV6-4|-
CASSRDSGELFF
TGTGCCAGCAGCAGGGATTCCGGGGAGCTGTTTTTT
>-|TRBJ2-1|TRBV6-6|-
CASSLYNEQFF
TGTGCCAGCAGCCTCTACAATGAGCAGTTCTTC
>-|TRBJ2-1|TRBV7-9|few
CASSLAPQTYNEQFF
TGTGCCAGCAGCTTAGCGCCGCAGACCTACAATGAGCAGTTCTTC
>TRBD1|TRBJ2-5|TRBV15|few
CATSYTTGVKETQYF
TGTGCCACCAGCTACACGACAGGGGTTAAAGAGACCCAGTACTTC
>TRBD2|TRBJ2-2|TRBV11-2|-
CASSPGLASSTGELFF
TGTGCCAGCAGCCCGGGACTAGCGTCCTCCACCGGGGAGCTGTTTTTT
>-|TRBJ1-3|TRBV2|few
CASSPGWEAGNTIYF
TGTGCCAGCAGCCCGGGGTGGGAGGCAGGAAACACCATATATTTT
>TRBD1|TRBJ1-1|TRBV5-4|few
CASSSPRTGINTEAFF
TGTGCCAGCAGCTCCCCCCGGACAGGGATAAACACTGAAGCTTTCTTT
>-|TRBJ2-5|TRBV9|-
CASSSPRGGVPLRETQYF
TGTGCCAGCAGCTCCCCGCGAGGAGGGGTCCCGCTTAGGGAGACCCAGTACTTC